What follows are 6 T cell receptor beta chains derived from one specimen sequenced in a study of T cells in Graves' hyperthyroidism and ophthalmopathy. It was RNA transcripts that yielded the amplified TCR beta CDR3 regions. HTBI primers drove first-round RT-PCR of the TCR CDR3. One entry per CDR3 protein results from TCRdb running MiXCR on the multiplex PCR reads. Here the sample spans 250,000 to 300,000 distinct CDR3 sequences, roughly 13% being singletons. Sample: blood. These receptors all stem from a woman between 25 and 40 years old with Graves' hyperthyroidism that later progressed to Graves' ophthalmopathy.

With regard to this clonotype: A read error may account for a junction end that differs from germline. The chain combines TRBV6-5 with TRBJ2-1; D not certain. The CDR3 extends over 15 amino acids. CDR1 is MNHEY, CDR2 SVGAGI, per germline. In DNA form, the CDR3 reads TGTGCCAGCAGTTACGTGGAGTTAGCCTACAATGAGCACTTCTTC. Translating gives CASSYVELAYNEHFF.

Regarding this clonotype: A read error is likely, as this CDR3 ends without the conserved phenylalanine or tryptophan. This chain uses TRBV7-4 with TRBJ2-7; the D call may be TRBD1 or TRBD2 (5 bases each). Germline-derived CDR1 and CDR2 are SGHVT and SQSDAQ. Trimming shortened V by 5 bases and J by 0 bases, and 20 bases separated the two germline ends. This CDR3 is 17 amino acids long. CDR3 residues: CASSPETRDGSSYEQYL. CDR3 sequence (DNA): TGTGCCAGCAGCCCAGAAACCCGGGACGGAAGCTCCTACGAGCAGTACCTC.

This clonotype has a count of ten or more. CDR3 loop: CASSDRSAPPGANVLTF. DNA for the CDR3: TGTGCCAGCAGTGATCGGTCCGCCCCCCCTGGGGCCAACGTCCTGACTTTC. The J gene is TRBJ2-6, the V gene TRBV2; D uncertain. The CDR3 totals 17 residues. The V gene's germline CDR1 is SNHLY and CDR2 FYNNEI. V dropped 3 bases and J dropped 2 bases, with 14 bases sitting between them.

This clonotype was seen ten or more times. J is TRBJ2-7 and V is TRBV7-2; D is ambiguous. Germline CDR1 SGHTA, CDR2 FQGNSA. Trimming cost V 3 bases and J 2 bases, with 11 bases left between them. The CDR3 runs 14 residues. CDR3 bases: TGTGCCAGCAGCTTGTCCGGCGGAACCTACGAGCAGTACTTC. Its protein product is CASSLSGGTYEQYF.

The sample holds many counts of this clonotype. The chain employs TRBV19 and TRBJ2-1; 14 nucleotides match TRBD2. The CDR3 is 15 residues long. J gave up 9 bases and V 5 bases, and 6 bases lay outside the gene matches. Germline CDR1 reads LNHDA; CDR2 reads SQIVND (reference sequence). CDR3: CASSPGTSGRLEQFF. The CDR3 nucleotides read TGTGCCAGTAGTCCCGGGACTAGCGGGAGACTTGAGCAGTTCTTC.

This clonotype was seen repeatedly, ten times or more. The CDR3 region is CSATSSGDSYEQYF. In DNA form, the CDR3 reads TGCAGCGCAACGTCGTCCGGGGACTCCTACGAGCAGTACTTC. The V gene is TRBV20-1, the J gene TRBJ2-7, with TRBD2 as a possible D gene (5 bases). CDR3 length: 14 amino acids. Germline CDR1 and CDR2: DFQATT and SNEGSKA (reference sequence).